The present T cell receptor (beta chain) was sequenced within a study of PD-L1 blockade in urothelial cancer. Time point meaning: pretreatment peripheral blood. Germline CDR1 reads MDHEN; CDR2 reads SYDVKM. Trimming at V came to 5 bases and at J to 9 bases, leaving 4 bases not matched to a gene. This CDR3 has 12 residues. Sequenced by immunoSEQ multiplex PCR; TCRdb stores in-frame clones only, minus some. The data contain around 45,000 clones, approximately 80% of them singletons. The chain combines TRBV28 with TRBJ2-4; 7 bases match TRBD1. The clonotype originates from a man between 60 and 70 years old with urothelial cancer. This sample comprised PBMCs, obtained around atezolizumab (anti-PD-L1) treatment. This CDR3 is CASSRQGPIQYF. CDR3 in DNA: TGTGCCAGCAGTCGACAGGGTCCCATTCAGTACTTC.